Listed below are T cell receptor beta chains from one sample, sequenced in a study of regulatory T cells in long-lasting Graves disease. TCRdb reprocessed the multiplex PCR reads via MiXCR and lists one record per CDR3 protein. The data contain about 470,000 distinct CDR3 sequences, roughly 20% of them singletons. Sample: peripheral blood mononuclear cells (PBMCs), taken when the disease was refractory, from a patient treated with antithyroid drugs. These receptors were obtained from a female donor with Graves disease. CDR3s include the opening cysteine and the closing phenylalanine or tryptophan. The D gene is left open where the match is weak. Some rows have no size entry. The others give once, few or many, or a class for an expanded clone.

>-|few|TRBV7-2|TRBJ1-2|13
TGTGCCAGCAGCTTAGGAGGGTCTCGGGGCTACACCTTC
CASSLGGSRGYTF
>-|many|TRBV29-1|TRBJ1-1|13
TGCAGCGTTGAAGGGCCGCTGAACACTGAAGCTTTCTTT
CSVEGPLNTEAFF
>-|once|TRBV6-2/TRBV6-3|TRBJ2-6|14
TGTGCCAGCAGTTACTCGACTGGGGCCAACGTCCTGACTTTC
CASSYSTGANVLTF
>-|-|TRBV4-1|TRBJ1-4|13
TGCGCCAGCAGCCAATTAAAGGGGGAAAAACTGTTTTTT
CASSQLKGEKLFF
>-|many|TRBV6-1|TRBJ2-7|16
TGTGCCAGCACGGCAGGGGCCCTCCCCCAGACCTACGAGCAGTACTTC
CASTAGALPQTYEQYF
>-|many|TRBV12-3/TRBV12-4|TRBJ2-7|12
TGTGCCAGCAGTCCTCTAGACGGCGAGCAGTACTTC
CASSPLDGEQYF
>TRBD1|many|TRBV2|TRBJ2-5|14
TGTGCCAGCAGAGAGACAGGGGAGCAAGAGACCCAGTACTTC
CASRETGEQETQYF
>-|-|TRBV6-5|TRBJ1-1|15
TGTGCCAGCAGTTTAGCCTGGGTACGGAACACTGAAGCTTTCTTT
CASSLAWVRNTEAFF
>-|many|TRBV7-2|TRBJ2-7|13
TGTGCCAGCAGCTCCCTGACAGGATACGAGCAGTACTTC
CASSSLTGYEQYF
>-|few|TRBV20-1|TRBJ1-1|14
TGCAGTGCTAGCCACCCTGGGGTCCACTGGGAAGCTTTCTTT
CSASHPGVHWEAFF
>-|few|TRBV28|TRBJ1-5|15
TGTGCCACCGACCGTTCGGGCTCGTCCTCTCAGCCCCAGCATTTT
CATDRSGSSSQPQHF
>-|many|TRBV15|TRBJ1-1|14
TGTGCCACCAGCAGAAGTAGAGGGAACACTGAAGCTTTCTTT
CATSRSRGNTEAFF
>-|many|TRBV28|TRBJ1-2|11
TGTGCCAGCAGTTTCTGGAATGGCTACACCTTC
CASSFWNGYTF
>-|-|TRBV18|TRBJ2-7|14
TGTGCCAGCTCACCAATCCCTGGGGAATACGAGCAGTACTTC
CASSPIPGEYEQYF
>-|many|TRBV11-2|TRBJ1-2|14
TGTGCCAGCAGCTTAGTTGCAGGGTCAGGAGGCTACACCTTC
CASSLVAGSGGYTF
>-|many|TRBV28|TRBJ2-7|14
TGTGCCAGCAGTTTAGTATCCGGTTACTACGAGCAGTACTTC
CASSLVSGYYEQYF
>-|few|TRBV11-2|TRBJ2-1|12
TGTGCCAGCAGCCGTACAGGGTGGGAGCAGTTCTTC
CASSRTGWEQFF
>TRBD1|-|TRBV5-1|TRBJ1-4|16
TGCGCCAGCAGCACCCGGGACAGGGGAACTAATGAAAAACTGTTTTTT
CASSTRDRGTNEKLFF
>-|-|TRBV20-1|TRBJ1-5|15
TGCAGTGCGCGCCAGAGCCTGGGGATCAATCAGCCCCAGCATTTT
CSARQSLGINQPQHF
>-|many|TRBV2|TRBJ1-4|13
TGTGCCAGCAAAGAGGGCAGGAATGAAAAACTGTTTTTT
CASKEGRNEKLFF
>-|-|TRBV10-3|TRBJ1-6|12
TGTGCCATCAACGAACAGGGTTCACCCCTCCACTTT
CAINEQGSPLHF
>-|many|TRBV7-9|TRBJ2-5|15
TGTGCCAGCAGCTTTCTTACAGGGAAACAAGAGACCCAGTACTTC
CASSFLTGKQETQYF
>-|-|TRBV19|TRBJ2-6|17
TGTGCCAGTAGTGTATCACAGGGAAATACTGGGGCCAACGTCCTGACTTTC
CASSVSQGNTGANVLTF
>-|-|TRBV4-2|TRBJ1-5|15
TGTGCCAGCAGCCCGGGGGCAACGGGCAATCAGCCCCAGCATTTT
CASSPGATGNQPQHF
>-|many|TRBV27|TRBJ1-2|13
TGTGCCAGCCCTTGCGGGGGGAACTATGGCTACACCTTC
CASPCGGNYGYTF
>TRBD1|few|TRBV10-2|TRBJ2-7|15
TGCGCCAGCAGTGACCCCGGGACAGGGTTCCACGAGCAGTACTTC
CASSDPGTGFHEQYF
>TRBD1|-|TRBV5-6|TRBJ1-2|14
TGTGCCAGCAGCTTTGGACAGGGTTCGGATGGCTACACCTTC
CASSFGQGSDGYTF
>TRBD1|-|TRBV2|TRBJ2-1|16
TGTGCCAGCAGGCCCGTAGGGACAGCCTCCTACAATGAGCAGTTCTTC
CASRPVGTASYNEQFF
>-|-|TRBV7-9|TRBJ2-5|14
TGTGCCAGCAGCTTAGCGGCTATCCAAGAGACCCAGTACTTC
CASSLAAIQETQYF
>TRBD2|many|TRBV11-2|TRBJ2-1|13
TGTGCCAGCAGCTCCGGACTAGTCAATGAGCAGTTCTTC
CASSSGLVNEQFF
>TRBD2|-|TRBV6-2/TRBV6-3|TRBJ2-3|16
TGTGCCAGCAGTTACACACCGGGACTACCGACAGATACGCAGTATTTT
CASSYTPGLPTDTQYF
>-|many|TRBV12-3/TRBV12-4|TRBJ1-2|14
TGTGCCAGCAGCTGGCTTTCCCCTAACTATGGCTACACCTTC
CASSWLSPNYGYTF
>TRBD2|-|TRBV11-2|TRBJ2-1|15
TGTGCCAGCAGCACCCCCGGGACTACTTGGGATGAGCAGTTCTTC
CASSTPGTTWDEQFF
>-|-|TRBV29-1|TRBJ1-2|13
TGCAGCGTTGAACAGGGACCCAACTATGGCTACACCTTC
CSVEQGPNYGYTF
>-|many|TRBV27|TRBJ2-7|15
TGTGCCAGCAGTAAGGGAACCCGGGTTTCCCACGAGCAGTACTTC
CASSKGTRVSHEQYF
>-|few|TRBV9|TRBJ2-7|18
TGTGCCAGCAGCCGAGATCCGGGACTGACGATGCTGACCTACGAGCAGTACTTC
CASSRDPGLTMLTYEQYF
>TRBD2|many|TRBV29-1|TRBJ2-5|14
TGCAGCGTTTATCGGGTGGCGGGAGGTGAGACCCAGTACTTC
CSVYRVAGGETQYF